This is a list of T cell receptor beta chains from one sample in a study of blood T cell repertoires in COVID-19. Here immunoSEQ multiplex PCR was the method, and the copy in TCRdb shows in-frame clones only, minus some. This table has 200,000 to 250,000 clones, approximately 80% appearing once. The sequenced material came from peripheral blood. The receptors derive from a woman older than 75 with active or convalescent COVID-19. The CDR3 runs from the conserved cysteine through the conserved F or W. A D gene is named only where the DNA matches it firmly. Size values are once, few and many counts, or a class for expanded clones, and some rows have none.

TRBD2	TRBV11-2	TRBJ2-3	-	TGTGCCAGCAGCCCGTGGACTAGCGGCACAGATACGCAGTATTTT	CASSPWTSGTDTQYF
TRBD1	TRBV18	TRBJ1-2	-	TGTGCCAGCTCCCACGGACAGGATAAGTATGGCTACACCTTC	CASSHGQDKYGYTF
TRBD2	TRBV24-1	TRBJ2-7	-	TGTGCCACCAGGGGGGGGACGGGGGTCTACGAGCAGTACTTC	CATRGGTGVYEQYF
-	TRBV7-8	TRBJ2-6	-	TGTGCCAGCAGCTTGGCTGGGCGGGGTGGGGCCAACGTCCTGACTTTC	CASSLAGRGGANVLTF
TRBD2	TRBV4-2	TRBJ2-1	-	TGTGCCAGCAGCCAAGGGCTAGCGGGAGTAGGGTCGAATGAGCAGTTCTTC	CASSQGLAGVGSNEQFF
-	TRBV7-2	TRBJ1-2	-	TGTGCCAGCAGCTTAGTGACAAATGGCTACACCTTC	CASSLVTNGYTF
-	TRBV3-1/TRBV3-2	TRBJ1-5	-	TGTGCCAGCAGTTTCGGGAATAGCAATCAGCCCCAGCATTTT	CASSFGNSNQPQHF
TRBD1	TRBV6-2/TRBV6-3	TRBJ1-5	-	TGTGCCAGCAGTAGGCAGGGGGCGCGAAATCAGCCCCAGCATTTT	CASSRQGARNQPQHF
TRBD1	TRBV18	TRBJ1-6	few	TGTGCCAGCGCAAGGGACAGAAATTCACCCCTCCACTTT	CASARDRNSPLHF
-	TRBV9	TRBJ1-4	-	TGTGCCAGCAGCGTAGGCAGGGGTCGTGAAAAACTGTTTTTT	CASSVGRGREKLFF
TRBD2	TRBV4-3	TRBJ2-3	-	TGCGCCAGCAGCCTAGAACTAGCGGGCCCCACAGATACGCAGTATTTT	CASSLELAGPTDTQYF
-	TRBV5-4	TRBJ1-4	-	TGTGCCAGCAGCTTGAGGGAGAAGGAAAAACTGTTTTTT	CASSLREKEKLFF
-	TRBV5-1	TRBJ2-3	-	TGCGCCAGCAGCTTGGTCGCAGATACGCAGTATTTT	CASSLVADTQYF
-	TRBV13	TRBJ2-3	-	TGTGCCAGCAGGAGTGGGTCGGCTCCGCCCGGGGATACGCAGTATTTT	CASRSGSAPPGDTQYF
-	TRBV11-2	TRBJ2-3	-	TGTGCCAGCAGCTTCGGGACTGGCGGCACAGATACGCAGTATTTT	CASSFGTGGTDTQYF
-	TRBV11-2	TRBJ2-7	-	TGTGCCAGCAGCTTAGTTGTGGGAGTAAGCTCCTACGAGCAGTACTTC	CASSLVVGVSSYEQYF
-	TRBV28	TRBJ2-5	-	TGTGCCAGCAGTCCACCATCGGTGCCCCAGTACTTC	CASSPPSVPQYF
-	TRBV6-5	TRBJ1-1	-	TGTGCCAGCAGTCCGACTGTGAACACTGAAGCTTTCTTT	CASSPTVNTEAFF
TRBD1	TRBV13	TRBJ2-5	-	TGTGCCAGCAGCTCCTTCCGACAGGGCGTCTTCCAAGAGACCCAGTACTTC	CASSSFRQGVFQETQYF
-	TRBV7-2	TRBJ2-5	-	TGTGCCAGCAGCTCCCGAGTCGCGGGGGAGACCCAGTACTTC	CASSSRVAGETQYF
TRBD2	TRBV18	TRBJ2-5	-	TGTGCCAGCTCACCACCGGGGGGGTTCCAAGAGACCCAGTACTTC	CASSPPGGFQETQYF
-	TRBV7-9	TRBJ1-1	-	TGTGCCAGCAGCTTCTCAGGGGATCGTTTCACTGAAGCTTTCTTT	CASSFSGDRFTEAFF
TRBD2	TRBV3-1/TRBV3-2	TRBJ2-1	once	TGTGCCAGCAGCCCTTATGGGACTAGCGGGAAGTCGCAGTTCTTC	CASSPYGTSGKSQFF
TRBD1	TRBV6-5	TRBJ1-2	-	TGTGCCAGCAGTAATGGACAGGGCTTAGGCTACACCTTC	CASSNGQGLGYTF
-	TRBV19	TRBJ2-2	-	TGTGCCAGTAGTCTCCGGACAGTCACCGGGGAGCTGTTTTTT	CASSLRTVTGELFF
-	TRBV7-2	TRBJ2-3	-	TGTGCCAGCAGTCTAAGGAGGGGCGGGGATACGCAGTATTTT	CASSLRRGGDTQYF
-	TRBV11-2	TRBJ2-7	few	TGTGCCAGCAGCTTAGGGGGCCACGAGCAGTACTTC	CASSLGGHEQYF
TRBD2	TRBV3-1/TRBV3-2	TRBJ2-1	-	TGTGCCAGCAGCCAAGGGACTAGCAGGAGCGGCTACAATGAGCAGTTCTTC	CASSQGTSRSGYNEQFF
-	TRBV6-5	TRBJ1-5	-	TGTGCCAGCAGTTACTCGGTAGTTAACAATCAGCCCCAGCATTTT	CASSYSVVNNQPQHF
TRBD1	TRBV5-6	TRBJ1-1	-	TGTGCCAGCAGCCTGACAGGGACCACTGAAGCTTTCTTT	CASSLTGTTEAFF
TRBD1	TRBV27	TRBJ1-5	-	TGTGCCAGCAGGGGACAGTATAGCAATCAGCCCCAGCATTTT	CASRGQYSNQPQHF
-	TRBV6-5	TRBJ2-1	-	TGTGCCAGCAGTTACGACTATCTAAGTGGGAATGAGCAGTTCTTC	CASSYDYLSGNEQFF
TRBD1	TRBV28	TRBJ1-4	-	TGTGCCAGCAGTCCGGGACAGGGGGCGCGGGTACGGGAAAAACTGTTTTTT	CASSPGQGARVREKLFF
-	TRBV30	TRBJ2-5	-	TGTGCCTGGATCATAAGCGGAGAGACCCAGTACTTC	CAWIISGETQYF
-	TRBV15	TRBJ2-2	-	TGTGCCACCAGCAGAGAGGGAGCCTCGGGCGGGGAGCTGTTTTTT	CATSREGASGGELFF
TRBD2	TRBV2	TRBJ2-3	-	TGTGCCAGCAGTTCTAGCGGGAGTCGCACAGATACGCAGTATTTT	CASSSSGSRTDTQYF
TRBD2	TRBV4-3	TRBJ2-3	-	TGCGCCAGCAGTCTAGCGGGGGCCCCCACAGATACGCAGTATTTT	CASSLAGAPTDTQYF
TRBD2	TRBV14	TRBJ2-1	-	TGTGCCAGCAGCCAATCTCCGGGACTAGCGCGATACAATGAGCAGTTCTTC	CASSQSPGLARYNEQFF
TRBD1	TRBV28	TRBJ1-6	-	TGTGCCAGCAGTTTGCAGGGGGCTAAAAATTCACCCCTCCACTTT	CASSLQGAKNSPLHF
-	TRBV3-1/TRBV3-2	TRBJ2-2	-	TGTGCCAGCAGCCAAGCCGGGGAGGCCGGGGAGCTGTTTTTT	CASSQAGEAGELFF
-	TRBV7-3	TRBJ1-1	-	TGTGCCAGCAGCTTAACTGCCAGGAACACTGAAGCTTTCTTT	CASSLTARNTEAFF
TRBD1	TRBV7-2	TRBJ1-3	-	TGTGCCAGCAGCTTGGACAGGGGAGGAAACACCATATATTTT	CASSLDRGGNTIYF
TRBD2	TRBV3-1/TRBV3-2	TRBJ2-3	-	TGTGCCAGCAGTCGAAGGACTAGCGGGGGCCACCTCCTTGCAGATACGCAGTATTTT	CASSRRTSGGHLLADTQYF
TRBD2	TRBV10-3	TRBJ2-1	-	TGTGCCACCGCGAAGGGAGGGCCACGCTCCTACAATGAGCAGTTCTTC	CATAKGGPRSYNEQFF
TRBD2	TRBV2	TRBJ2-4	-	TGTGCCAGCAGTGCTAGCGGACGGAACATTCAGTACTTC	CASSASGRNIQYF
-	TRBV18	TRBJ2-7	-	TGTGCCAGCTCACCGGCGACTAACTACGAGCAGTACTTC	CASSPATNYEQYF
-	TRBV9	TRBJ2-1	once	TGTGCCAGCAGCGTAGATGCTAGCCTTTCCTACAATGAGCAGTTCTTC	CASSVDASLSYNEQFF
-	TRBV7-9	TRBJ2-2	-	TGTGCCAGCAGCTATACGGGGGTGGCCGGGGAGCTGTTTTTT	CASSYTGVAGELFF
-	TRBV28	TRBJ1-2	-	TGTGCCAGCAGTCTCCCCTCGGGGGTCTATGGCTACACCTTC	CASSLPSGVYGYTF
-	TRBV12-3/TRBV12-4	TRBJ1-1	once	TGTGCCAGCTCTAGGGGGATTTTTACTGAAGCTTTCTTT	CASSRGIFTEAFF
-	TRBV7-8	TRBJ2-7	-	TGTGCCAGCAGCTTCGCTATCTATGGGGGGGAGCAGTACTTC	CASSFAIYGGEQYF
TRBD1	TRBV25-1	TRBJ1-3	once	TGTGCCAGCAGTGGCCGGGACAGGGGAAACACCATATATTTT	CASSGRDRGNTIYF
-	TRBV21-1	TRBJ2-1	-	TGTGCCAGCAGCACCCGTCGGAGCGTCTACTACAATGAGCAGTTCTTC	CASSTRRSVYYNEQFF
TRBD2	TRBV19	TRBJ2-1	-	TGTGCCAGTAACGTATTGATGCGGGAGGGCTATGAGCAGTTCTTC	CASNVLMREGYEQFF
TRBD1	TRBV18	TRBJ1-1	-	TGTGCCAGCTCATGGAGACAGGGGACGAACACTGAAGCTTTCTTT	CASSWRQGTNTEAFF